This is a list of T cell receptor beta chains from one sample in a study of blood T cell repertoires in COVID-19. Sequencing used immunoSEQ multiplex PCR; TCRdb keeps in-frame clones, though not all of them. The sample yields fewer than 150,000 clones, 85% to 90% seen once. The sample consisted of peripheral blood. Receptor source: a woman in her forties or fifties with acute or convalescent COVID-19. The CDR3 runs from the conserved cysteine through the conserved F or W. The order of the fields is clone size, V gene, D gene, J gene, CDR3 protein, CDR3 DNA. The D gene is left open where the match is weak. Not all rows give a size; the values are once, few, many and, for expanded clones, a class.

size: .
V: TRBV30
D: TRBD1
J: TRBJ1-1
CDR3: CAWGTGSYTEAFF
DNA: TGTGCCTGGGGGACAGGTTCGTACACTGAAGCTTTCTTT

size: .
V: TRBV6-2/TRBV6-3
D: .
J: TRBJ1-5
CDR3: CASSYDRNSNQPQHF
DNA: TGTGCCAGCAGTTACGACAGAAATAGCAATCAGCCCCAGCATTTT

size: .
V: TRBV6-6
D: .
J: TRBJ1-1
CDR3: CASTYEVGAPGAFF
DNA: TGTGCCAGCACCTACGAAGTGGGGGCTCCGGGGGCTTTCTTT

size: .
V: TRBV11-2
D: .
J: TRBJ1-6
CDR3: CASSLGLASPLHF
DNA: TGTGCCAGCAGCTTAGGCTTAGCTTCACCCCTCCACTTT

size: .
V: TRBV28
D: .
J: TRBJ1-2
CDR3: CASSPRQVGYTF
DNA: TGTGCCAGCAGTCCCCGACAGGTCGGCTACACCTTC

size: .
V: TRBV9
D: TRBD2
J: TRBJ2-7
CDR3: CASSLYGTSGIYEQYF
DNA: TGTGCCAGCAGCTTATACGGGACTAGCGGGATTTACGAGCAGTACTTC

size: .
V: TRBV4-1
D: .
J: TRBJ1-2
CDR3: CASAPRPVEVYYGYTF
DNA: TGCGCCAGCGCTCCCCGCCCGGTGGAGGTCTACTATGGCTACACCTTC

size: .
V: TRBV2
D: .
J: TRBJ1-2
CDR3: CASSDLQALYGYTF
DNA: TGTGCCAGCAGTGATCTACAGGCCCTCTATGGCTACACCTTC

size: .
V: TRBV25-1
D: TRBD1
J: TRBJ1-1
CDR3: CASSGGQGGVSEAFF
DNA: TGTGCCAGCAGTGGGGGACAGGGGGGAGTTAGTGAAGCTTTCTTT

size: .
V: TRBV6-5
D: .
J: TRBJ2-7
CDR3: CASSPTGNTYEQYF
DNA: TGTGCCAGCAGCCCCACAGGGAACACCTACGAGCAGTACTTC

size: .
V: TRBV6-5
D: .
J: TRBJ2-7
CDR3: CASSPSRTASYEQYF
DNA: TGTGCCAGCAGTCCAAGCAGGACAGCATCCTACGAGCAGTACTTC

size: .
V: TRBV6-1
D: TRBD1
J: TRBJ1-1
CDR3: CASSEEAGGGFEAFF
DNA: TGTGCCAGCAGTGAGGAGGCAGGGGGCGGCTTTGAAGCTTTCTTT

size: .
V: TRBV7-9
D: .
J: TRBJ1-4
CDR3: CASSLAREVNEKLFF
DNA: TGTGCCAGCAGCTTAGCACGGGAAGTTAATGAAAAACTGTTTTTT

size: .
V: TRBV6-5
D: TRBD1
J: TRBJ2-7
CDR3: CASSGQGDYEQYF
DNA: TGTGCCAGTTCGGGACAGGGGGACTACGAGCAGTACTTC

size: .
V: TRBV21-1
D: .
J: TRBJ1-3
CDR3: CASSKVGQGSGNTIYF
DNA: .

size: .
V: TRBV11-1
D: TRBD1
J: TRBJ2-7
CDR3: CASSPGTGGSYEQYF
DNA: TGTGCCAGCAGTCCAGGGACAGGGGGCTCCTACGAGCAGTACTTC

size: .
V: TRBV7-3
D: .
J: TRBJ2-1
CDR3: CASSLAGQSVDEQFF
DNA: TGTGCCAGCAGCCTCGCCGGACAGTCGGTAGATGAGCAGTTCTTC

size: .
V: TRBV21-1
D: .
J: TRBJ1-5
CDR3: CASSKEGAGEVGNQPQHF
DNA: TGTGCCAGCAGCAAAGAAGGGGCCGGAGAGGTGGGCAATCAGCCCCAGCATTTT

size: .
V: TRBV19
D: .
J: TRBJ1-2
CDR3: CASSTLGQTYTF
DNA: TGTGCCAGTAGTACCCTCGGACAGACCTACACCTTC

size: .
V: TRBV2
D: TRBD2
J: TRBJ2-5
CDR3: CASTVGGGNPQETQYF
DNA: TGTGCCAGCACCGTCGGGGGGGGTAACCCCCAAGAGACCCAGTACTTC

size: .
V: TRBV5-1
D: .
J: TRBJ2-2
CDR3: CASSFRPGINTGELFF
DNA: TGCGCCAGCAGCTTCCGGCCCGGGATTAACACCGGGGAGCTGTTTTTT

size: few
V: TRBV7-9
D: .
J: TRBJ1-6
CDR3: CASSLGRPSYNSPLHF
DNA: TGTGCCAGCAGCTTAGGCAGGCCCTCCTATAATTCACCCCTCCACTTT

size: once
V: TRBV30
D: .
J: TRBJ1-2
CDR3: CAWSSPGQNNYGYTF
DNA: TGTGCCTGGAGTTCTCCGGGACAAAATAACTATGGCTACACCTTC

size: .
V: TRBV24-1
D: .
J: TRBJ1-5
CDR3: CATAPSTGSNQPQHF
DNA: TGTGCCACCGCGCCTAGTACAGGGAGCAATCAGCCCCAGCATTTT

size: .
V: TRBV7-9
D: TRBD1
J: TRBJ2-3
CDR3: CASSLGTGGATDTQYF
DNA: TGTGCCAGCAGCCTGGGGACAGGGGGCGCAACAGATACGCAGTATTTT

size: .
V: TRBV9
D: .
J: TRBJ2-3
CDR3: CASSVVGGLPDTQYF
DNA: TGTGCCAGCAGCGTAGTGGGGGGTCTACCAGATACGCAGTATTTT

size: once
V: TRBV14
D: .
J: TRBJ2-1
CDR3: CASSQSSGGWDRNEQFF
DNA: TGTGCCAGCAGCCAATCCTCAGGCGGGTGGGATAGGAATGAGCAGTTCTTC

size: .
V: TRBV15
D: .
J: TRBJ1-1
CDR3: CATSIAGRTEAFF
DNA: TGTGCCACCAGCATAGCGGGTAGGACTGAAGCTTTCTTT

size: .
V: TRBV5-6
D: TRBD1
J: TRBJ1-1
CDR3: CASSPYRGQAFF
DNA: TGTGCCAGCAGCCCCTATCGGGGACAGGCTTTCTTT

size: .
V: TRBV7-6
D: .
J: TRBJ1-6
CDR3: CASSLAEAGYNSPLHF
DNA: TGTGCCAGCAGCTTAGCGGAGGCCGGCTATAATTCACCCCTCCACTTT

size: .
V: TRBV18
D: TRBD1
J: TRBJ2-4
CDR3: CASSPLDRVGRDGRVAKNIQYF
DNA: TGTGCCAGCTCACCATTGGACAGGGTCGGTCGTGATGGGCGGGTAGCCAAAAACATTCAGTACTTC

size: .
V: TRBV19
D: TRBD2
J: TRBJ2-7
CDR3: CASSTTSYAGTSGMHEQYF
DNA: TGTGCCAGTAGTACGACCAGCTACGCCGGGACTAGCGGGATGCACGAGCAGTACTTC

size: .
V: TRBV24-1
D: .
J: TRBJ2-1
CDR3: CATSGPPPHRGGGSNEQFF
DNA: TGTGCCACCAGTGGGCCCCCCCCGCATAGAGGGGGGGGCAGCAATGAGCAGTTCTTC

size: .
V: TRBV20-1
D: .
J: TRBJ1-5
CDR3: CSAGGGSAQHF
DNA: TGCAGTGCTGGGGGGGGCTCGGCCCAGCATTTT

size: .
V: TRBV7-9
D: TRBD2
J: TRBJ2-5
CDR3: CASSLGLAGARGETQYF
DNA: TGTGCCAGCAGCTTAGGGTTAGCGGGGGCTCGGGGAGAGACCCAGTACTTC

size: .
V: TRBV4-1
D: .
J: TRBJ2-5
CDR3: CASSQAGLQTQYF
DNA: TGCGCCAGCAGCCAAGCGGGACTCCAGACCCAGTACTTC

size: .
V: TRBV19
D: .
J: TRBJ1-2
CDR3: CASRGGGQGGYTF
DNA: TGTGCCAGCAGGGGAGGGGGTCAGGGTGGCTACACCTTC

size: .
V: TRBV19
D: TRBD1
J: TRBJ2-5
CDR3: CASSIAGGRQETQYF
DNA: TGTGCCAGTAGTATCGCAGGGGGCAGGCAAGAGACCCAGTACTTC

size: once
V: TRBV10-3
D: .
J: TRBJ2-1
CDR3: CAISEGLRLMARGSYNEQFF
DNA: TGTGCCATCAGTGAGGGACTCCGTCTCATGGCTCGGGGTTCTTACAATGAGCAGTTCTTC